The TCR beta chain under discussion was sequenced for a study of post-analysis software for immune sequencing data. Whole-study context: The cohort encompassed relapsing-remitting, secondary progressive and progressive-relapsing multiple sclerosis disease courses.

The study's findings and limits: Comparison of patients with controls showed about 5 TRBV segments more frequent in patients, TRBV5-6, TRBV5-1 and TRBV20-1 among them.

Unique-molecular-identifier-tagged TCR beta cDNA libraries were used. In TCRdb, the PCR reads were re-called with MiXCR into one record per CDR3 protein. This sample has around 440,000 distinct CDR3 sequences, with around 40% found just once. Trimming took 0 bases from V and 4 from J, leaving 13 bases between them. CDR1 is SGHDT, CDR2 YYEEEE, per germline. CDR3 length: 15 residues. This clonotype was seen a few times. What it binds is not known. Source material: blood. The sequence came from a girl aged 10-17 years with multiple sclerosis. The chain has TRBV5-6 and TRBJ2-5; D might be TRBD1 or TRBD2, each matching 5 bases. The CDR3 DNA reads TGTGCCAGCAGCTTGGTCCGGGGTAGGGGAGAGACCCAGTACTTC. Its protein product is CASSLVRGRGETQYF.